This TCR beta chain is from a study of OX40 agonist ivuxolimab in advanced cancers. General observations from the study: Part of the nonresponder group also had normalized T-cell clonal expansion that was low. At 0.1 to 3.0 mg/kg and by week 6, CD4+ and CD8+ T cells in the blood had expanded clonally.

Repertoires were generated with immunoSEQ multiplex PCR, while TCRdb's copy carries only in-frame clones and drops some. The repertoire holds some 64,000 clones, with around 90% as singletons. With respect to this clone: Its cognate antigen is unknown.

V trimming: 1 base; J trimming: 4 bases; junction bases outside the gene matches: 7. The germline CDR1 and CDR2 sequences are SGHAT and FQNNGV. The CDR3 runs 15 residues. This chain connects TRBV11-2 to TRBJ2-7; 7 bases map to TRBD2. This material consisted of CD4+ or CD8+ T cells sorted from blood, taken in a trial of the OX40 agonist ivuxolimab. This sequence was found in an adult with an advanced solid tumor such as melanoma, head and neck, liver or kidney cancer. Written as DNA, the CDR3 is TGTGCCAGCAGCTTAGGGGCATCGCGGGGGTACGAGCAGTACTTC. This codes for CASSLGASRGYEQYF.